This note documents a single TCR beta chain sequence. This sample is drawn from a study of shared clonotypes between healthy human individuals. Some clones are missing from TCRdb's copy, which holds only in-frame ones; the method was immunoSEQ multiplex PCR. The table lists approximately 470,000 clones, roughly 80% of them singletons, with about 12% in the top ten. The receptor was isolated from a middle-aged woman in good health. Some clones in this sample may be carry-over from other donors' samples. The sample taken for sequencing was PBMCs.

The CDR3 loop reads CAISDGQNSGNYGYTF. CDR3 coding DNA: TGTGCCATCAGTGACGGTCAGAATTCAGGGAACTATGGCTACACCTTC. The chain is built from TRBV10-3 and TRBJ1-2; D might be TRBD1 (5 bases). Germline CDR1 is ENHRY and CDR2 is SYGVKD. The CDR3 runs 16 residues. The V and J ends lost 3 bases and 2 bases respectively, with 16 bases between them.